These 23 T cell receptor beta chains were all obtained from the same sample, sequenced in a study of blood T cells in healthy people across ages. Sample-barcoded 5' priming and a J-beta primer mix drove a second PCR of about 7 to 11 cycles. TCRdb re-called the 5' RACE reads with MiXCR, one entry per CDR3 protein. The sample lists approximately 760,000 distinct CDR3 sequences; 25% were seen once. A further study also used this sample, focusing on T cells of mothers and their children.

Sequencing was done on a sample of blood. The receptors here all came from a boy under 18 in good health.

CDR3: CAISPGGDTDTQYF. DNA of the CDR3: TGTGCCATCAGCCCCGGAGGGGACACAGATACGCAGTATTTT. The J gene is TRBJ2-3, the V gene TRBV10-3; weak D call: TRBD2 (6 bases). Germline V CDR1 and CDR2: ENHRY, SYGVKD. Trimming removed 6 bases at V and 2 bases at J, with 12 bases between. The CDR3 sequence is 14 residues long.

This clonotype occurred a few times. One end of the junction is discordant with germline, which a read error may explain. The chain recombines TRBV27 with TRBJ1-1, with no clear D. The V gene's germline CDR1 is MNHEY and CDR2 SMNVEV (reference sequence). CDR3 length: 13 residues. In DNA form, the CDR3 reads TGCGCCAGCACCGACGCAATGAACACTGAAGCTTTCTTT. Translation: CASTDAMNTEAFF.

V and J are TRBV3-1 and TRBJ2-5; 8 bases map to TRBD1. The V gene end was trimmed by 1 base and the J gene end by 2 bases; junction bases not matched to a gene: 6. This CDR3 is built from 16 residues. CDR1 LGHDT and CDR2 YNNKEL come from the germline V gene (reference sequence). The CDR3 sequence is CASSQVLDREQETQYF. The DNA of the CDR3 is TGTGCCAGCAGCCAAGTACTGGACAGGGAGCAAGAGACCCAGTACTTC.

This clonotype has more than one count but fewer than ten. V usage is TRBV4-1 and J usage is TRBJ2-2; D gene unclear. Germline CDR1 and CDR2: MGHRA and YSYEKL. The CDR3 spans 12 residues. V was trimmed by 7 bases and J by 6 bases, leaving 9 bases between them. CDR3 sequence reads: CASMGISGELFF. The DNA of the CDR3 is TGCGCCAGCATGGGGATTTCCGGGGAGCTGTTTTTT.

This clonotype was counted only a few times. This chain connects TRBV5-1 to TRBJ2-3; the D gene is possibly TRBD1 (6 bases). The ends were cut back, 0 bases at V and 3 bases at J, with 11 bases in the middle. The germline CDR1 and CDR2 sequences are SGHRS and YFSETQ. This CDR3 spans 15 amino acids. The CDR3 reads CASSLDRDRTDTQYF. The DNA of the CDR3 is TGCGCCAGCAGCTTGGACAGGGATCGGACAGATACGCAGTATTTT.

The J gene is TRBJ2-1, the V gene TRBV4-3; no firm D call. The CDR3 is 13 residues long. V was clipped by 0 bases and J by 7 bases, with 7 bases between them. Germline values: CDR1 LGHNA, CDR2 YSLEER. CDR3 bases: TGCGCCAGCAGCCAAGAGGGGTGGAATGAGCAGTTCTTC. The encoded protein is CASSQEGWNEQFF.

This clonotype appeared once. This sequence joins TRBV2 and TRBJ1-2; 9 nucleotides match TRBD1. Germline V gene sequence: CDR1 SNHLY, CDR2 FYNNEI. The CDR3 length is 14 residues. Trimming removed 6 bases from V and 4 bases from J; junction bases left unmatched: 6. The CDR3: CASRERDRAYGYTF. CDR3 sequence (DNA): TGTGCCAGCAGAGAACGGGACAGGGCCTATGGCTACACCTTC.

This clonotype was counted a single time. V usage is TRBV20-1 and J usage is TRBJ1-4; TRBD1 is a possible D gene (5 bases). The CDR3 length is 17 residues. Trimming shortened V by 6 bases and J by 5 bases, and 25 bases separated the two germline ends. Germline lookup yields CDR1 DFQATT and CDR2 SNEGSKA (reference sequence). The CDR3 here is CSASGRGLTLPNEKLFF. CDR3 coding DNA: TGCAGTGCCTCGGGTAGGGGATTAACACTACCAAATGAAAAACTGTTTTTT.

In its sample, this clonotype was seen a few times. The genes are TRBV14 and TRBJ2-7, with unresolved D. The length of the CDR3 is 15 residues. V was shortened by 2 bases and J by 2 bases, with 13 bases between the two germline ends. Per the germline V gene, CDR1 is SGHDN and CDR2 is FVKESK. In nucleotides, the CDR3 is TGTGCCAGCAGCCAATTCTCTGAGATAACCTACGAGCAGTACTTC. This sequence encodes CASSQFSEITYEQYF.

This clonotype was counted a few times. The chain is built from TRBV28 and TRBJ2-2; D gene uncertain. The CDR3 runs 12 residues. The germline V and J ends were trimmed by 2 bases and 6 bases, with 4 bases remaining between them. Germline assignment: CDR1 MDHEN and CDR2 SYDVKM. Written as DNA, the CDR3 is TGTGCCAGCAGTTTAAGACCCGGGGAGCTGTTTTTT. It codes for CASSLRPGELFF.

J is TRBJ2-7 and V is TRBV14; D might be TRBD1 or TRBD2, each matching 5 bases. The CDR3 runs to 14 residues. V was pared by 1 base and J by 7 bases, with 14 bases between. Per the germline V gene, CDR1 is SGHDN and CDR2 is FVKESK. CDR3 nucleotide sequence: TGTGCCAGCAGCCAAGCGGGACGGGGATTAGAGCAGTACTTC. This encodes CASSQAGRGLEQYF.

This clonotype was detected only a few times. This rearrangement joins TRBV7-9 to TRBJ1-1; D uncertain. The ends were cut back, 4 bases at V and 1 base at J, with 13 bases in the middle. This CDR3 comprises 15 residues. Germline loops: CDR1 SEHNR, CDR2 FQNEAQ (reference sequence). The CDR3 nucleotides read TGTGCCAGCAGCTCCAGGATGAGCCCGAACACTGAAGCTTTCTTT. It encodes CASSSRMSPNTEAFF.

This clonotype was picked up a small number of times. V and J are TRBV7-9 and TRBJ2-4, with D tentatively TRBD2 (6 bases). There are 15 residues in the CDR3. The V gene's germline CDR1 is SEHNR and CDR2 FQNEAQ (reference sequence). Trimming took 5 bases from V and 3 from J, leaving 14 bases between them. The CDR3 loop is CASSTSQGFKNIQYF. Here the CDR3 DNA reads TGTGCCAGCAGCACTAGCCAGGGTTTCAAAAACATTCAGTACTTC.

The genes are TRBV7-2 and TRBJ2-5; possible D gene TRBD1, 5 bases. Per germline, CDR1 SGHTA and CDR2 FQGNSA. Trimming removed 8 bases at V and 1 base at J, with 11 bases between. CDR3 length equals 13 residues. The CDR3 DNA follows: TGTGCCAGCGGAACAGGTCCCCAAGAGACCCAGTACTTC. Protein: CASGTGPQETQYF.

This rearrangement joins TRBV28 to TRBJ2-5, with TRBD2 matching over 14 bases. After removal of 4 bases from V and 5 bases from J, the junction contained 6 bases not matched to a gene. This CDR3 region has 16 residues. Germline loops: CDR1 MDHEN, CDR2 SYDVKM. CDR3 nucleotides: TGTGCCAGCAGTTCGATGACTAGCGGGAGGGGGGAGACCCAGTACTTC. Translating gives CASSSMTSGRGETQYF. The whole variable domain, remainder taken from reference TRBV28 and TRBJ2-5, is DVKVTQSSRYLVKRTGEKVFLECVQDMDHENMFWYRQDPGLGLRLIYFSYDVKMKEKGDIPEGYSVSREKKERFSLILESASTNQTSMYLCASSSMTSGRGETQYFGPGTRLLVL.

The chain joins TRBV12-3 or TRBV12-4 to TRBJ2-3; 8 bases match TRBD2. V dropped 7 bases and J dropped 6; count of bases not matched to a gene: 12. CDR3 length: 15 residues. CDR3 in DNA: TGTGCCAGCACGTCGTCAGGGCGGGGGGTTGATACGCAGTATTTT. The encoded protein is CASTSSGRGVDTQYF.

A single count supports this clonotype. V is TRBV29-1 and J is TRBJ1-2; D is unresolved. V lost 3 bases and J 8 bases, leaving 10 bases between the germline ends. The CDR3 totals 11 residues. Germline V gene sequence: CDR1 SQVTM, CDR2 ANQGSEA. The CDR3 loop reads CSVDRSQGYTF. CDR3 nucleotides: TGCAGCGTTGACAGGAGTCAGGGCTACACCTTC.

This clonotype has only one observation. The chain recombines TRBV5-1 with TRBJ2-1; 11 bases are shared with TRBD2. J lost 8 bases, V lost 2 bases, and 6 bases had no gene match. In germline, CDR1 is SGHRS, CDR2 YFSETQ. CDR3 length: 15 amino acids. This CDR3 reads CASSFRLAGQDEQFF. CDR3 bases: TGCGCCAGCAGCTTCCGACTAGCGGGGCAGGATGAGCAGTTCTTC.

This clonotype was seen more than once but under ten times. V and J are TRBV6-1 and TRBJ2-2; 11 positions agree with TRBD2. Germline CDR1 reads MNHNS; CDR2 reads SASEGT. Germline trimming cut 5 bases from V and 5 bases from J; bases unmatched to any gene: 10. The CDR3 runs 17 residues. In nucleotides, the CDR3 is TGTGCCAGCAGTCCACTTAAGACTAGCGGGGCTACCGGGGAGCTGTTTTTT. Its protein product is CASSPLKTSGATGELFF.

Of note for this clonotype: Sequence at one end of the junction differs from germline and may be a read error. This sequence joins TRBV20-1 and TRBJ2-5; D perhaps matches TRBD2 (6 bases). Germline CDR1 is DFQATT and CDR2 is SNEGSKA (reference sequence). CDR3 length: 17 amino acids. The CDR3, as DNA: TGCAGTGCCGGCGGGACTGTTGAAAGAGACCCAGTAATCACCCAGCACTTC. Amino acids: CSAGGTVERDPVITQHF.

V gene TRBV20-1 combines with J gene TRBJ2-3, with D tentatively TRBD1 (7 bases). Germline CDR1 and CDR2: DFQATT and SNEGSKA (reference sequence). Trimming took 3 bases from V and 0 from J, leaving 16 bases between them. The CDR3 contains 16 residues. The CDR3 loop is CSARPAGQTSTDTQYF. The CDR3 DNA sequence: TGCAGTGCTAGGCCGGCGGGACAGACTAGCACAGATACGCAGTATTTT.

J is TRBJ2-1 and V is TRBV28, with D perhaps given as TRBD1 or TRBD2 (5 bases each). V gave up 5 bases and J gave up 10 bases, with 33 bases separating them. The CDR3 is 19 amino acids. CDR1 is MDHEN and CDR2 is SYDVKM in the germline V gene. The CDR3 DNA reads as TGTGCCAGCAGTCCCACGGTGGGAGTTTTTCCCGGGGCGCGTGGCGAGCAGTTCTTC. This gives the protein CASSPTVGVFPGARGEQFF.

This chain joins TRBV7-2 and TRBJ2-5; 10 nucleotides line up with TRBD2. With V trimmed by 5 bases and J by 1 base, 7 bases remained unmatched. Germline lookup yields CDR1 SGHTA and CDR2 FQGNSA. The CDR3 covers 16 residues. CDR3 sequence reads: CASSRGRTSGQETQYF. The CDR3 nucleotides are TGTGCCAGCAGCCGAGGTCGGACTAGCGGCCAAGAGACCCAGTACTTC.